One sample yielded the 29 T cell receptor beta chains listed below, sequenced in a study of T-cell reconstitution after alpha-beta-depleted transplantation in children. A TCRbeta library incorporating unique molecular identifiers was prepared. Using its own MiXCR run on the PCR reads, TCRdb lists one record per CDR3 protein. The table records some 440,000 distinct CDR3 sequences, roughly 16% of them present only once. The input for sequencing was PBMCs, mostly from graft donor cells, taken 360 days after TCRalphabeta/CD19-depleted stem cell transplant. Source of these receptors: a boy younger than two who had a stem cell transplant for Wiskott-Aldrich syndrome, so the T cells may come from the graft donor.

This clonotype has at least ten counts. The chain combines TRBV15 with TRBJ2-1; TRBD2 matches at 9 bases. Unmatched junction bases numbered 14, after V lost 1 base and J lost 10 bases. The CDR3 is 17 amino acids. In germline, CDR1 is LNHNV, CDR2 YYDKDF (reference sequence). The CDR3 DNA sequence: TGTGCCACCAGCAGAGGGGAACTAGCGGGTACCCTGGGGGAGCAGTTCTTC. Its translation: CATSRGELAGTLGEQFF.

The chain uses TRBV28 and TRBJ2-3; 9 bases map to TRBD2. The germline gives CDR1 MDHEN, CDR2 SYDVKM. V gave up 2 bases and J gave up 3 bases; unmatched junction bases: 6. This CDR3 is 16 amino acids long. CDR3 loop: CASSLAGGRGTDTQYF. For the CDR3, the DNA is TGTGCCAGCAGTTTAGCGGGGGGGCGAGGGACAGATACGCAGTATTTT.

The chain recombines TRBV10-3 with TRBJ2-7; D may match TRBD1 or TRBD2 (5 bases each). V lost 4 bases and J lost 0, with 19 bases in between. Germline V gene data show CDR1 as ENHRY and CDR2 as SYGVKD. The length of the CDR3 is 17 residues. The CDR3 sequence is CAISVEGRWGTSYEQYF. CDR3 coding DNA: TGTGCCATCAGTGTAGAGGGACGTTGGGGGACCTCCTACGAGCAGTACTTC.

This clonotype showed up just a few times. The chain recombines TRBV24-1 with TRBJ2-3; D is possibly TRBD1 or TRBD2 (5 bases each). CDR3 length equals 16 residues. The V end was cut by 2 bases, the J end by 3 bases, with 14 bases between. Per the germline V gene, CDR1 is KGHDR and CDR2 is SFDVKD. Written as DNA, the CDR3 is TGTGCCACCAGTGATTCATCGGGGCCTGGAACAGATACGCAGTATTTT. This codes for CATSDSSGPGTDTQYF.

This clonotype was seen more than once but under ten times. The V call is TRBV12-3 or TRBV12-4, the J call TRBJ2-3; D perhaps matches TRBD2 (6 bases). CDR3 length: 15 amino acids. The germline V and J ends were trimmed by 6 bases and 0 bases, with 13 bases remaining between them. CDR3 bases: TGTGCCAGCAGACAACAGCGGGCGAGCACAGATACGCAGTATTTT. This codes for CASRQQRASTDTQYF.

In its sample, this clonotype was seen a few times. Written as DNA, the CDR3 is TGTGCCACCAGCAGAGGTAGCGGGCCCTACAATGAGCAGTTCTTC. Translated, it gives CATSRGSGPYNEQFF. The chain links TRBV15 to TRBJ2-1, with TRBD2 matching over 7 bases. The CDR3 has 15 amino acids. Trimming removed 1 base from V and 2 bases from J; junction bases left unmatched: 2. Germline CDR1 is LNHNV and CDR2 is YYDKDF (reference sequence).

This clonotype was seen only a few times. The V and J genes are TRBV27 and TRBJ2-5, with a possible D match to TRBD1 (7 bases). CDR1 is MNHEY and CDR2 is SMNVEV in the germline V gene (reference sequence). V lost 1 base and J lost 5, with 14 bases in between. This CDR3 is 15 amino acids long. The CDR3: CASSLFQGEVETQYF. The CDR3 region has the DNA TGTGCCAGCAGTTTATTTCAGGGGGAGGTGGAGACCCAGTACTTC.

This clonotype was recorded a few times. The chain carries TRBV5-1 and TRBJ2-1, with D unclear. Germline CDR1 SGHRS, CDR2 YFSETQ. The V end lost 0 bases, the J end lost 0 bases, and 22 bases lay between the germline ends. This CDR3 has 20 residues. Here the CDR3 reads CASSLVGNWVLLSSYNEQFF. DNA of the CDR3: TGCGCCAGCAGCTTGGTTGGGAATTGGGTCTTACTGAGCTCCTACAATGAGCAGTTCTTC.

With respect to this clonotype: A much more abundant neighbour one base away suggests this may be a read error. CDR3 nucleotide sequence: TGTGTCAGCAGCAGGGGAAGCTCCTACAATGAGCAGTTCTTC. As protein: CVSSRGSSYNEQFF. The V and J genes are TRBV9 and TRBJ2-1, with D tentatively TRBD1 (6 bases). Per the germline V gene, CDR1 is SGDLS and CDR2 is YYNGEE. The CDR3 runs 14 residues.

The gene calls are TRBV7-9 and TRBJ2-7, with TRBD1 identical over 10 bases. Germline V gives CDR1 SEHNR, CDR2 FQNEAQ (reference sequence). The trim removed 1 base at V and 5 bases at J, leaving 8 bases unmatched. This CDR3 contains 16 residues. The CDR3 DNA follows: TGTGCCAGCAGCTTAGGACCGGGACAGGGGTACCACGAGCAGTACTTC. It codes for CASSLGPGQGYHEQYF.

This clonotype was counted between two and nine times. The gene calls are TRBV12-3 or TRBV12-4 and TRBJ1-5; D remains ambiguous. The CDR3 has 13 amino acids. V was cut by 4 bases and J by 4 bases, with 8 bases left in between. CDR3 DNA: TGTGCCAGCAGTTCCGGGTGGAATCAGCCCCAGCATTTT. Translated: CASSSGWNQPQHF.

This clonotype was seen at least ten times. This chain joins TRBV11-2 and TRBJ2-7; D remains unclear. The CDR3 consists of 16 residues. Trimming removed 6 bases at V and 3 bases at J, with 21 bases between. Germline CDR1 SGHAT, CDR2 FQNNGV. The CDR3 protein is CASRGFDSNLVYEQYF. The CDR3 region has the DNA TGTGCCAGCAGGGGGTTTGATAGCAATTTAGTCTACGAGCAGTACTTC.

The V and J genes are TRBV10-2 and TRBJ2-7; tentative D call: TRBD1 (6 bases). V dropped 4 bases and J dropped 4 bases, with 14 bases sitting between them. CDR3 length: 14 residues. Germline loops: CDR1 WSHSY, CDR2 SAAADI. Here the CDR3 reads CASSAPGQSYEQYF. CDR3 DNA sequence: TGCGCCAGCAGTGCACCGGGACAATCGTACGAGCAGTACTTC.

This clonotype turned up a few times. The V call is TRBV20-1, the J call TRBJ2-1; TRBD2 matches at 8 bases. The V gene end was trimmed by 0 bases and the J gene end by 4 bases; junction bases not matched to a gene: 5. Germline V CDR1 and CDR2: DFQATT, SNEGSKA (reference sequence). This CDR3 has 15 residues. The CDR3 protein is CSARDPTSGYNEQFF. Written as DNA, the CDR3 is TGCAGTGCTAGAGATCCCACTAGCGGATACAATGAGCAGTTCTTC.

The rearrangement joins TRBV4-1 to TRBJ2-1; D remains ambiguous. Trimming pared 1 base from V and 5 bases from J, leaving 12 bases between. CDR1 and CDR2 (germline): MGHRA, YSYEKL. This CDR3 has 15 amino acids. The chain's CDR3 is CASSQVWLVNNEQFF. CDR3 coding DNA: TGCGCCAGCAGCCAAGTATGGCTAGTTAACAATGAGCAGTTCTTC.

This clonotype has just a few counts. This chain uses TRBV6-1 with TRBJ2-3, with TRBD1 matching over 12 bases. Germline-derived CDR1 and CDR2 are MNHNS and SASEGT. V was clipped by 5 bases and J by 0 bases; unmatched bases: 9. CDR3 length equals 18 residues. CDR3 residues: CASSPIMGQGASTDTQYF. The CDR3 nucleotides read TGTGCCAGCAGTCCGATCATGGGACAGGGGGCTAGCACAGATACGCAGTATTTT.

The sample holds a few counts of this clonotype. J is TRBJ2-1 and V is TRBV11-3, with D perhaps TRBD1 or TRBD2 (5 bases each). Germline V gene sequence: CDR1 SGHNT, CDR2 YENEEA. V was trimmed by 5 bases and J by 3 bases, leaving 14 bases between them. This CDR3 region has 15 residues. The CDR3 is CASSEGRALYNEQFF. DNA of the CDR3: TGTGCCAGCAGCGAGGGGCGGGCCCTCTACAATGAGCAGTTCTTC.

V is TRBV5-1 and J is TRBJ2-5; D unresolved. Trimming took off 1 base at V and 7 bases at J, with 11 bases between the two ends. Looked up from germline, CDR1 is SGHRS and CDR2 is YFSETQ. The CDR3 runs to 13 residues. The CDR3: CASSLKRVGTQYF. The CDR3 DNA is TGCGCCAGCAGCTTGAAAAGGGTGGGGACCCAGTACTTC.

The chain uses TRBV15 and TRBJ2-7; 7 bases are a match to TRBD1. Germline values: CDR1 LNHNV, CDR2 YYDKDF (reference sequence). V lost 0 bases, J lost 1 base, and 3 bases stayed unmatched. This CDR3 is built from 15 residues. CDR3 nucleotides: TGTGCCACCAGCAGAGATCTGGGACAGTCCTACGAGCAGTACTTC. Its translation is CATSRDLGQSYEQYF.

This sequence joins TRBV18 and TRBJ2-5; the D gene is possibly TRBD1 (6 bases). V was shortened by 2 bases and J by 5 bases, with 9 bases between the two germline ends. This CDR3 contains 13 residues. Germline V gene data show CDR1 as KGHSH and CDR2 as LQKENI. The CDR3 region has the DNA TGTGCCAGCTCACCAGGGGGCACGGAGACCCAGTACTTC. Its translation: CASSPGGTETQYF.

J is TRBJ2-3 and V is TRBV7-2; maybe TRBD2 (5 bases). Per germline, CDR1 SGHTA and CDR2 FQGNSA. The germline V and J ends were trimmed by 1 base and 10 bases, with 12 bases remaining between them. This CDR3 spans 13 amino acids. In DNA, the CDR3 is TGTGCCAGCAGCTTAGACCCGGGGAAGCCGCAGTATTTT. Translated, it gives CASSLDPGKPQYF.

V and J are TRBV21-1 and TRBJ2-5; the table's D call of TRBD1 was not tested on the DNA. TRBV21-1 is listed as a pseudogene. The CDR3 has 15 amino acids. The CDR3, as DNA: TGTGCCAGCAGCACCGGACAGGGGGCGCGGGAGACCCAGTACTTC. This translates into CASSTGQGARETQYF.

The sample holds a few counts of this clonotype. This chain uses TRBV29-1 with TRBJ2-4; the match to TRBD2 covers 7 bases. Germline-derived CDR1 and CDR2 are SQVTM and ANQGSEA. This CDR3 is built from 16 residues. Trimming cost V 6 bases and J 5 bases; bases outside gene matches: 16. The CDR3 nucleotides are TGCAGCGTGCAGCATAGCGGGCTGACGGCGCAAAACATTCAGTACTTC. Protein sequence: CSVQHSGLTAQNIQYF.

The chain is built from TRBV5-1 and TRBJ2-7; 7 bases are shared with TRBD1. The CDR3 is 15 amino acids. The germline gives CDR1 SGHRS, CDR2 YFSETQ. Unmatched junction bases numbered 6, after V lost 0 bases and J lost 3 bases. The CDR3: CASSLVLDRDYEQYF. As DNA, the CDR3 is TGCGCCAGCAGCTTGGTCCTCGACAGGGACTACGAGCAGTACTTC.

The chain recombines TRBV29-1 with TRBJ2-5; perhaps TRBD2 as D (6 bases). Germline V gene data show CDR1 as SQVTM and CDR2 as ANQGSEA. This CDR3 region has 12 residues. V lost 7 bases and J 5 bases, leaving 14 bases between the germline ends. The CDR3 loop reads CSGEEGIETQYF. The CDR3 nucleotides are TGCAGCGGGGAGGAGGGGATCGAGACCCAGTACTTC.

As concerns this clonotype: Germline is not matched at one junction end, which may reflect a read error. The rearrangement joins TRBV6-6 to TRBJ2-7, with D maybe TRBD1 (5 bases). Looked up from germline, CDR1 is MNHNY and CDR2 is SVGAGI (reference sequence). This CDR3 has 13 amino acids. The CDR3 is CASSYSREGERYF. The CDR3 DNA reads as TGTGCCAGCAGTTACTCCAGGGAAGGCGAGCGGTACTTC.

This clonotype was seen a handful of times. The rearrangement joins TRBV5-1 to TRBJ2-7, with TRBD2 matching over 13 bases. V was pared by 4 bases and J by 2 bases, with 12 bases of the junction left unmatched. Per germline, CDR1 SGHRS and CDR2 YFSETQ. This CDR3 comprises 18 residues. CDR3 sequence (DNA): TGCGCCAGCAGCCCGAGGCTAACTAGCGGGAGGGAAACCTACGAGCAGTACTTC. Encoded protein: CASSPRLTSGRETYEQYF.

This clonotype was seen a single time. The chain combines TRBV11-3 with TRBJ2-1; 8 bases align to TRBD2. Trimming at V came to 4 bases and at J to 9 bases, leaving 11 bases not matched to a gene. The CDR3 spans 15 residues. The germline CDR1 and CDR2 sequences are SGHNT and YENEEA. As DNA, the CDR3 is TGTGCCAGCAGCTCGATAGCGGGAAGGAATGGTGAGCAGTTCTTC. Encoded protein: CASSSIAGRNGEQFF. Filled out from reference TRBV11-3 and TRBJ2-1, the complete variable domain reads EAGVVQSPRYKIIEKKQPVAFWCNPISGHNTLYWYLQNLGQGPELLIRYENEEAVDDSQLPKDRFSAERLKGVDSTLKIQPAELGDSAVYLCASSSIAGRNGEQFFGPGTRLTVL.

This clonotype was seen a handful of times. The chain joins TRBV20-1 to TRBJ2-7; 10 bases map to TRBD1. The CDR3 has 11 amino acids. The germline gives CDR1 DFQATT, CDR2 SNEGSKA (reference sequence). V was pared by 7 bases and J by 3 bases, with 0 bases of the junction left unmatched. CDR3 residues: CSGDRGYEQYF. The CDR3 DNA is TGCAGTGGGGACAGGGGCTACGAGCAGTACTTC.